Detailed here is one T cell receptor (beta chain). Its antigen is undetermined. Genomic DNA, serving as template, underwent TCR beta VDJ and CDR3 profiling. In TCRdb, the reads were re-called with MiXCR into one record per CDR3 protein. The sample records around 430,000 distinct CDR3 sequences, about a third being singletons. The record originates from a study of CD8+CD57+ T cells in acquired aplastic anemia. In the study overall: DNA per sorted CD4+ or CD8+ sample ranged roughly 0.17 to 27.4 ug, averaging around 3 ug.

Findings and caveats of the study: Significant differences in CD8+ Simpson's diversity were not observed between patients and controls. Patients and controls shared 25 to 35 CD8+ CDR3 sequences, which appeared highly expressed in patients and within their immunodominant clones.

Sequencing involved patients with CD8+CD57+ cell expansion previously shown by flow cytometry. Material for sequencing was sorted CD4+, CD8+, or CD8+CD57+ T cells (not recorded which) from PBMCs. The TCR comes from a human donor with aplastic anemia.

CDR3 DNA sequence: TGTGCCAGCAGTGTGGGACCCCAGAGTCATGGCTACACCTTC. Amino acids: CASSVGPQSHGYTF. The V gene is TRBV6-1, the J gene TRBJ1-2, with D perhaps matching TRBD1 (5 bases). In germline, CDR1 is MNHNS, CDR2 SASEGT. The CDR3 has 14 amino acids. Trimming left V 4 bases short and J 6 bases short, with 15 bases between.